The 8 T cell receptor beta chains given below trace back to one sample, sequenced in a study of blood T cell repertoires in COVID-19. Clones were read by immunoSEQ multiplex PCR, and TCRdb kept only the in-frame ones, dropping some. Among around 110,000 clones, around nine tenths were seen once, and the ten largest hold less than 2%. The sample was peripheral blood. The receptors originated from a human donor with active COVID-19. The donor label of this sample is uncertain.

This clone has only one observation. CDR3 sequence: CASSSNRNRGNTGELFF. The CDR3 DNA follows: TGTGCCAGCAGTTCAAACAGGAACAGGGGGAACACCGGGGAGCTGTTTTTT. The V gene is TRBV7-8, the J gene TRBJ2-2; TRBD1 matches 7 bases. Trimming removed 6 bases from V and 1 base from J; junction bases left unmatched: 11. The CDR3 contains 17 residues. The V gene's germline CDR1 is SGHVS and CDR2 FQNEAQ.

The CDR3 loop is CASKPDYNTDTQYF. In DNA form, the CDR3 reads TGTGCCAGCAAGCCTGACTACAACACAGATACGCAGTATTTT. The chain links TRBV6-4 to TRBJ2-3, with D maybe TRBD2 (5 bases). The germline V gene encodes CDR1 MRHNA and CDR2 SNTAGT. The CDR3 totals 14 residues. The germline V and J ends were trimmed by 7 bases and 2 bases, with 13 bases remaining between them.

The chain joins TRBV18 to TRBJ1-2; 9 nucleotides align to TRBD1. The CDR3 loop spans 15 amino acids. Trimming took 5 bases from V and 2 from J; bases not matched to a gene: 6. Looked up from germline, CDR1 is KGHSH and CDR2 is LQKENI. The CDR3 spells CASSAATGGNYGYTF. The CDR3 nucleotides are TGTGCCAGCTCAGCAGCGACAGGGGGAAACTATGGCTACACCTTC.

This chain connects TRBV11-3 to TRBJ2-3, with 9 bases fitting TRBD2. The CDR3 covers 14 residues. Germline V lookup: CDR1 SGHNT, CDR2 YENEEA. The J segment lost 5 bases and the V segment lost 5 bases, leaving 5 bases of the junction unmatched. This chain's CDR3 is CASSTGLARDTQYF. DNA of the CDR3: TGTGCCAGCAGCACCGGACTAGCGAGAGATACGCAGTATTTT.

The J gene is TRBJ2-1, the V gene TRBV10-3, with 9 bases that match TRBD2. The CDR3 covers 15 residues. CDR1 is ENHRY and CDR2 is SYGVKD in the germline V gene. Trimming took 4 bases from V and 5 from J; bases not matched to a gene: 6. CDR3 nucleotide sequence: TGTGCCATCAGTGTAATAGCGGGGGACAACAATGAGCAGTTCTTC. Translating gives CAISVIAGDNNEQFF.

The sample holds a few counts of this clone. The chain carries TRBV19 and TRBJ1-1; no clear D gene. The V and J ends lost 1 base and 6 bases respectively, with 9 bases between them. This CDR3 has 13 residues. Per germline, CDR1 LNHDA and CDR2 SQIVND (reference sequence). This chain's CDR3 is CASSIGAAAEAFF. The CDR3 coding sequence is TGTGCCAGTAGTATAGGTGCGGCAGCTGAAGCTTTCTTT.

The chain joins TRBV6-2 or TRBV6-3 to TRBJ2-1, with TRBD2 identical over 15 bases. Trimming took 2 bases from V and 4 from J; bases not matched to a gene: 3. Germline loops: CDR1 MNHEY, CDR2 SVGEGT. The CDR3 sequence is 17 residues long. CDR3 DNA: TGTGCCAGCAGTTACGGACTAGCGGGGGGGAATTACAATGAGCAGTTCTTC. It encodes CASSYGLAGGNYNEQFF.

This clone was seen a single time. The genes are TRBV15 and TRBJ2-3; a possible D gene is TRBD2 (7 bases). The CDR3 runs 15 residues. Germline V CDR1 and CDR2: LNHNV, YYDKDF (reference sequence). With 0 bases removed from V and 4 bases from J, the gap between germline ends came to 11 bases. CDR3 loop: CATSREGGAADTQYF. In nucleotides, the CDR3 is TGTGCCACCAGCAGAGAGGGGGGGGCGGCAGATACGCAGTATTTT.